In its sample, the clone carrying this T cell receptor (beta chain) was seen many times. Antigen: not known. The CDR3 length is 14 residues. Germline CDR1 SGHAT, CDR2 FQNNGV. V lost 5 bases to trimming and J lost 8 bases, with 17 bases between them. TCRdb called the RACE reads again in MiXCR, with one record for every CDR3 protein. The sample lists over 300,000 distinct CDR3 sequences; approximately 5.1% were seen once. The sample is drawn from a study of human T cells and chemical hapten exposure. Overall study: A roughly 2 cm by roughly 2 cm inner upper arm patch received 2% DPC for sensitization. All patients underwent weekly scalp dosing with diphenylcyclopropenone for the full approximately 25-week study.

Time point denoted: pre-sensitization, week 0. Described treatment: therapeutic diphenylcyclopropenone sensitization with weekly scalp DPC. Study-wide results and limits: Large CDR3 similarity clusters arose significantly more often from expanded TCRs than from controls. Patch test score rose with PT1 expanded TCRs, significant at 8, 16, 32, not 4.

Sequenced material: whole blood, taken in connection with sensitization to the hapten diphenylcyclopropenone (DPC). V usage is TRBV11-2 and J usage is TRBJ2-3; TRBD1 might be the D (6 bases). The sequence derives from a woman in her fifties or sixties with alopecia areata. Some clones in this sample may be carry-over from other donors' samples. CDR3 in DNA: TGTGCCAGCAGCGCGAGGGACATTTCGGGTACGCAGTATTTT. It encodes CASSARDISGTQYF.